Listed below are T cell receptor beta chains from one sample, sequenced in a study of Ad26.COV2.S vaccination and SARS-CoV-2 variants. Produced via immunoSEQ multiplex PCR; TCRdb's table is partial and in-frame only. Of a few hundred thousand clones listed, over 80% were seen once; the top ten hold over 1.5%. The sample consisted of peripheral blood, taken in a trial of Ad26.COV2.S vaccine versus placebo. The source of these receptors is a person between 18 and 60 years old who received the Ad26.COV2.S COVID-19 vaccine or a placebo. Both conserved end residues are part of each CDR3. A D gene is named only where the DNA matches it firmly. A clone size is listed for some rows: how often the clone was seen (once, few, many), or a class if it is expanded.

size	V	D	J	CDR3	DNA
-	TRBV6-1	-	TRBJ2-6	CASSELGTGANVLTF	TGTGCCAGCAGTGAACTCGGGACTGGGGCCAACGTCCTGACTTTC
-	TRBV28	-	TRBJ2-5	CASSLHGATQTQYF	TGTGCCAGCAGTTTACACGGGGCCACCCAGACCCAGTACTTC
-	TRBV10-3	-	TRBJ1-1	CAISKGNTEAFF	TGTGCCATCAGTAAGGGGAACACTGAAGCTTTCTTT
-	TRBV5-1	-	TRBJ1-2	CASTPGGGPVYGYTF	TGCGCCAGCACCCCGGGAGGGGGTCCTGTCTATGGCTACACCTTC
once	TRBV4-1	-	TRBJ2-2	CASSPLERRANTGELFF	TGCGCCAGCAGCCCTCTCGAGCGCAGGGCGAACACCGGGGAGCTGTTTTTT
once	TRBV28	-	TRBJ1-1	CATSRLEAFF	TGTGCCACCTCGAGACTTGAAGCTTTCTTT
-	TRBV30	TRBD2	TRBJ2-7	CAWSRPIAGGKYEQYF	TGTGCCTGGAGTAGGCCTATCGCGGGGGGGAAATACGAGCAGTACTTC
-	TRBV7-9	-	TRBJ1-2	CASSLWKYGYTF	TGTGCCAGCAGCTTATGGAAATATGGCTACACCTTC
-	TRBV7-9	TRBD2	TRBJ2-1	CASSSSGTSGGASYNEQFF	TGTGCCAGCAGCTCCTCGGGGACTAGCGGGGGGGCCAGCTACAATGAGCAGTTCTTC
-	TRBV4-3	-	TRBJ2-1	CASSQDSGSHYEQFF	TGCGCCAGCAGCCAAGATTCGGGCTCCCACTATGAGCAGTTCTTC
-	TRBV27	TRBD1	TRBJ2-7	CASSLGTDYEQYF	TGTGCCAGCAGTTTGGGGACAGACTACGAGCAGTACTTC
-	TRBV7-6	TRBD1	TRBJ1-2	CASSYVTGMSGGYTF	TGTGCCAGCAGCTACGTGACAGGGATGTCGGGGGGCTACACCTTC
-	TRBV19	-	TRBJ1-2	CASSISMTANYGYTF	TGTGCCAGTAGTATCTCCATGACAGCTAACTATGGCTACACCTTC
once	TRBV6-2/TRBV6-3	-	TRBJ1-4	CASSYLSLGGISEKLFF	TGTGCCAGCAGTTACCTCTCTTTGGGGGGTATTTCTGAAAAACTGTTTTTT
-	TRBV5-8	-	TRBJ2-1	CASSLGANLYNEQFF	TGTGCCAGCAGCTTGGGGGCAAACCTCTACAATGAGCAGTTCTTC
-	TRBV6-5	-	TRBJ2-2	CASSDLESGELFF	TGTGCCAGCAGCGACTTAGAATCCGGGGAGCTGTTTTTT
-	TRBV5-6	TRBD2	TRBJ2-5	CASSLRTSGPGFLVTQYF	TGTGCCAGCAGCCTGCGGACTAGCGGGCCCGGGTTTTTGGTGACCCAGTACTTC
-	TRBV6-2/TRBV6-3	TRBD1	TRBJ1-1	CASSYRQGFTNTEAFF	TGTGCCAGCAGTTACCGACAGGGGTTTACGAACACTGAAGCTTTCTTT
-	TRBV12-3/TRBV12-4	-	TRBJ1-2	CASSPGGFDGYTF	TGTGCCAGCAGTCCTGGGGGATTCGATGGCTACACCTTC
-	TRBV5-1	TRBD1	TRBJ1-2	CASSRGQGMGYGYTF	TGCGCCAGCAGCAGGGGACAGGGGATGGGGTATGGCTACACCTTC
few	TRBV10-1	-	TRBJ2-2	CASRNGGNTGELFF	TGCGCCAGCAGGAACGGGGGAAACACCGGGGAGCTGTTTTTT
-	TRBV11-2	-	TRBJ2-2	CASSLVSDTGELFF	TGTGCCAGCAGCTTAGTGTCGGACACCGGGGAGCTGTTTTTT
-	TRBV12-3/TRBV12-4	TRBD1	TRBJ2-7	CASRTGIYEQYF	TGTGCCAGCAGGACAGGGATCTACGAGCAGTACTTC
-	TRBV19	-	TRBJ2-3	CASSLPSSGDTQYF	TGTGCCAGTAGTCTCCCTTCCTCGGGAGATACGCAGTATTTT
-	TRBV2	-	TRBJ2-7	CASKYGGDSSYEQYF	TGTGCCAGCAAGTACGGCGGGGACAGCTCCTACGAGCAGTACTTC
-	TRBV27	-	TRBJ2-5	CASSSGTGKETQYF	TGTGCCAGCAGTTCTGGGACGGGGAAAGAGACCCAGTACTTC
few	TRBV4-3	TRBD2	TRBJ2-1	CASSQDVQRGAASYNEQFF	TGCGCCAGCAGCCAAGACGTGCAGCGGGGGGCAGCCTCCTACAATGAGCAGTTCTTC
-	TRBV7-2	TRBD1	TRBJ2-7	CASSSTGSSYEQYF	TGTGCCAGCAGCTCGACAGGGTCTTCCTACGAGCAGTACTTC
-	TRBV7-8	-	TRBJ1-2	CASSLQGDYGYTF	TGTGCCAGCAGCTTACAGGGAGACTATGGCTACACCTTC
-	TRBV2	-	TRBJ2-3	CASTKGGLGMDTQYF	TGTGCCAGCACCAAGGGGGGGCTAGGAATGGATACGCAGTATTTT
once	TRBV7-2	TRBD2	TRBJ2-1	CASSLSHSGGDNEQFF	TGTGCCAGCAGCTTATCGCATAGCGGGGGGGACAATGAGCAGTTCTTC
-	TRBV11-2	TRBD1	TRBJ2-7	CASSLAGTGWRDEQYF	TGTGCCAGCAGCTTAGCCGGGACAGGGTGGCGCGACGAGCAGTACTTC
-	TRBV5-1	-	TRBJ2-3	CASSLDRVGTDTQYF	TGCGCCAGCAGCTTGGACAGGGTCGGGACAGATACGCAGTATTTT
once	TRBV4-3	-	TRBJ2-7	CASRVNRGAIYEQYF	TGCGCCAGCAGGGTCAATCGGGGGGCGATCTACGAGCAGTACTTC
-	TRBV20-1	-	TRBJ1-1	CSASGEPTSLTSNTEAFF	TGCAGTGCTAGTGGAGAGCCCACTAGCCTTACTTCGAACACTGAAGCTTTCTTT
-	TRBV3-1/TRBV3-2	-	TRBJ1-3	CASSQVSLGNTIYF	TGTGCCAGCAGCCAAGTATCACTTGGAAACACCATATATTTT
-	TRBV27	TRBD1	TRBJ2-5	CASSSTGLWEGAETQYF	TGTGCCAGCAGTTCGACAGGGTTATGGGAAGGGGCGGAGACCCAGTACTTC
-	TRBV7-2	-	TRBJ1-1	CASSFDPGTEAFF	TGTGCCAGCAGCTTCGACCCGGGAACTGAAGCTTTCTTT
-	TRBV24-1	-	TRBJ2-7	CATSDSRQATYEQYF	TGTGCCACCAGTGATTCACGACAGGCGACCTACGAGCAGTACTTC
-	TRBV5-1	TRBD1	TRBJ2-7	CASSLAFTGGEQYF	TGCGCCAGCAGCTTGGCGTTTACAGGGGGCGAGCAGTACTTC
-	TRBV29-1	-	TRBJ1-2	CSAEPPGAGGYTF	TGCAGCGCCGAACCCCCAGGGGCGGGGGGCTACACCTTC
-	TRBV15	-	TRBJ1-5	CATSGGSNQPQHF	TGTGCCACCTCTGGAGGTAGCAATCAGCCCCAGCATTTT
-	TRBV10-1	TRBD2	TRBJ2-5	CASSESSKRGDWYQETQYF	TGCGCCAGCAGTGAGTCGTCTAAGCGGGGAGACTGGTACCAAGAGACCCAGTACTTC
-	TRBV13	-	TRBJ1-1	CASSSNGLGDTEAFF	TGTGCCAGCAGCTCCAATGGTCTCGGCGACACTGAAGCTTTCTTT
-	TRBV27	TRBD1	TRBJ1-2	CASSFRDRPYGYTF	TGTGCCAGCAGTTTCCGGGACAGGCCATATGGCTACACCTTC
-	TRBV9	TRBD1	TRBJ1-1	CASSASEQGKNTEAFF	TGTGCCAGCAGCGCCTCCGAACAGGGGAAGAACACTGAAGCTTTCTTT
-	TRBV7-8	-	TRBJ1-1	CASSTPWGLNGVAFF	TGTGCCAGCAGCACCCCGTGGGGGCTGAACGGTGTAGCTTTCTTT
-	TRBV5-6	-	TRBJ1-5	CASSLGWTANQPQHF	TGTGCCAGCAGCTTGGGGTGGACAGCCAATCAGCCCCAGCATTTT
once	TRBV12-3/TRBV12-4	-	TRBJ1-2	CASREGGYGYTF	TGTGCCAGCAGAGAGGGGGGCTATGGCTACACCTTC
-	TRBV4-1	TRBD1	TRBJ1-5	CASSQEARGIGNQPQHF	TGCGCCAGCAGCCAAGAGGCCAGGGGGATTGGCAATCAGCCCCAGCATTTT
-	TRBV24-1	-	TRBJ1-5	CATSDNTGGEQPQHF	TGTGCCACCAGTGACAACACAGGCGGTGAGCAGCCCCAGCATTTT
-	TRBV11-3	TRBD2	TRBJ2-1	CASSLWRGGRYGEQFF	TGTGCCAGCAGCTTATGGCGGGGGGGACGATACGGTGAGCAGTTCTTC